This passage covers 3 T cell receptor beta chains from one sample sequenced in a study of blood T cell repertoires in COVID-19. Using immunoSEQ multiplex PCR, the repertoire was profiled, and TCRdb retains in-frame clones only, with some absent. The table lists 30,000 to 35,000 clones, approximately 81% of them singletons, with around 3% in the top ten. The sequenced material came from peripheral blood. The origin of the receptors is a man in his 70s with COVID-19, enrolled during active disease.

The chain is built from TRBV6-5 and TRBJ1-5; D is perhaps TRBD1 (5 bases). This CDR3 contains 15 residues. Trimming shortened V by 6 bases and J by 2 bases, and 14 bases separated the two germline ends. Per the germline V gene, CDR1 is MNHEY and CDR2 is SVGAGI. The CDR3 loop is CASRAGKGGNQPQHF. CDR3 DNA sequence: TGTGCCAGCAGGGCAGGGAAGGGTGGCAATCAGCCCCAGCATTTT.

This clone was seen more than once but under ten times. The J gene is TRBJ2-7, the V gene TRBV6-2 or TRBV6-3; TRBD1 agrees at 10 bases. This CDR3 region has 14 residues. Trimming removed 2 bases from V and 6 bases from J; junction bases left unmatched: 4. CDR1 MNHEY and CDR2 SVGEGT come from the germline V gene. The CDR3 here is CASSYGTGEREQYF. In nucleotides, the CDR3 is TGTGCCAGCAGTTACGGGACAGGGGAACGCGAGCAGTACTTC.

This chain uses TRBV24-1 with TRBJ2-1, with TRBD1 identical over 12 bases. This CDR3 has 12 residues. V was clipped by 10 bases and J by 8 bases; unmatched bases: 2. Germline CDR1 is KGHDR and CDR2 is SFDVKD. CDR3 nucleotides: TGTGCCACTGGGACAGGGGGCGATGAGCAGTTCTTC. Translated: CATGTGGDEQFF.